The sequence of this T cell receptor (beta chain) was determined in a study of blood T cell repertoires in COVID-19. Looking at the study overall: Sites in the United States, Italy and Spain provided acute and convalescent COVID-19 samples.

TCRdb keeps only in-frame clones here, not all; method: immunoSEQ multiplex PCR. The top ten clones hold about 1% of a sample with 250,000 to 300,000 clones, 88% of them seen once. V lost 6 bases to trimming and J lost 3 bases, with 11 bases between them. The V gene's germline CDR1 is SGHAT and CDR2 FQNNGV. This CDR3 is built from 14 residues. Sequenced material: PBMCs or T cells enriched from blood (not recorded which). The rearrangement links TRBV11-2 to TRBJ2-2; TRBD2 might be the D (5 bases). The receptor was derived from a woman aged 30 to 39 who had recovered from COVID-19. For the CDR3, the DNA is TGTGCCAGCAGACTAGTCCGGTACACCGGGGAGCTGTTTTTT. Translating it yields CASRLVRYTGELFF.